This TCR beta chain was recovered during a study of blood T cells in healthy people across ages. This CDR3 region has 14 residues. The germline V gene encodes CDR1 KGHDR and CDR2 SFDVKD. A J-beta primer mix and a sample-barcoded 5' primer were used in a second PCR of about 6 to 12 cycles. TCRdb re-derived calls from the 5' RACE reads in MiXCR, one entry per CDR3 protein. The table includes about 640,000 distinct CDR3 sequences, 58% detected once. Each individual donor underwent a draw of about 9.9 milliliters of peripheral blood. The chain employs TRBV24-1 and TRBJ2-7, with D perhaps matching TRBD1 (6 bases). The J call may be in error: the DNA end matches TRBJ2-4 better. What was sequenced was blood. The origin of this receptor is a man between 60 and 75 years old in good health. The CDR3 bases are TGTGCCACCAGTGACCATTCAGGGGCGGCCATTCAGTACTTC. It yields the protein CATSDHSGAAIQYF.